What follows are 16 T cell receptor beta chains derived from one specimen sequenced in a study of T cell responses to AZD1222 COVID-19 vaccine. This table comes from immunoSEQ multiplex PCR, and its TCRdb copy is limited to in-frame clones, with some not included. Of 150,000 or so clones listed, around 90% were seen once; the top ten hold approximately 4.4%. Here the sequenced sample was peripheral blood, taken on day 0 of AZD1222 vaccination. The receptors derive from an adult in good health.

The genes are TRBV7-2 and TRBJ2-7, with TRBD2 identical over 9 bases. The V gene end was trimmed by 7 bases and the J gene end by 1 base; junction bases not matched to a gene: 17. In germline, CDR1 is SGHTA, CDR2 FQGNSA. This CDR3 spans 18 amino acids. CDR3 loop: CASTDPLQAGGLSYEQYF. CDR3 sequence (DNA): TGTGCCAGCACCGATCCCCTGCAAGCGGGAGGTTTATCCTACGAGCAGTACTTC.

CDR3 protein: CASSTPGRGLEQYF. CDR3 DNA sequence: TGTGCCAGCAGTACTCCCGGCAGGGGGCTCGAGCAGTACTTC. This chain uses TRBV28 with TRBJ2-7; the match to TRBD1 covers 8 bases. CDR1 and CDR2 (germline): MDHEN, SYDVKM. Trimming removed 5 bases from V and 6 bases from J; junction bases left unmatched: 9. The CDR3 is 14 amino acids. Drawing the rest from reference TRBV28 and TRBJ2-7, the complete variable domain is DVKVTQSSRYLVKRTGEKVFLECVQDMDHENMFWYRQDPGLGLRLIYFSYDVKMKEKGDIPEGYSVSREKKERFSLILESASTNQTSMYLCASSTPGRGLEQYFGPGTRLTVT.

The chain employs TRBV4-1 and TRBJ2-1; 10 positions agree with TRBD2. The germline gives CDR1 MGHRA, CDR2 YSYEKL. V lost 2 bases to trimming and J lost 7 bases; unmatched junction nucleotides: 5. The CDR3 consists of 15 residues. The CDR3 region has the DNA TGCGCCAGCAGCCAACTAGCGGGAGAAGGGAATGAGCAGTTCTTC. Its protein is CASSQLAGEGNEQFF.

The chain employs TRBV3-1 (or the pseudogene TRBV3-2) and TRBJ2-2, with D unresolved. Trimming cost V 0 bases and J 9 bases, with 5 bases left between them. The CDR3 sequence is 12 residues long. Germline CDR1 and CDR2: LGHDT and YNNKEL (reference sequence). CDR3 in DNA: TGTGCCAGCAGCCAAGATTCCAGGGAGCTGTTTTTT. It encodes CASSQDSRELFF.

Concerning this clone: One end of the junction varies from germline; a read error may be responsible. The V gene is TRBV19, the J gene TRBJ2-7; D perhaps matches TRBD2 (7 bases). The CDR3 spans 16 residues. The germline CDR1 and CDR2 sequences are LNHDA and SQIVND (reference sequence). CDR3 sequence (DNA): TGTGCCAGCAGTAATGGGGGGGCAGCTCTGGGCTACGAGCAGTACTTC. Protein: CASSNGGAALGYEQYF.

The chain combines TRBV4-1 with TRBJ2-7; maybe TRBD2 (6 bases). CDR1 is MGHRA, CDR2 YSYEKL, per germline. The V end was cut by 1 base, the J end by 2 bases, with 12 bases between. This CDR3 is 15 amino acids long. The chain's CDR3 is CASSQVSLAAYEQYF. Here the CDR3 DNA reads TGCGCCAGCAGCCAAGTCTCACTAGCAGCCTACGAGCAGTACTTC.

This chain connects TRBV18 to TRBJ2-7, with D perhaps matching TRBD2 (6 bases). The CDR3 loop spans 14 amino acids. The V gene's germline CDR1 is KGHSH and CDR2 LQKENI. V lost 3 bases, J lost 1 base, and 10 bases lay in between. The CDR3 reads CASSPGGASYEQYF. CDR3 bases: TGTGCCAGCTCACCCGGCGGGGCATCCTACGAGCAGTACTTC.

The chain couples TRBV3-1 (or the pseudogene TRBV3-2) to TRBJ2-7; D gene uncertain. The CDR3 has 14 residues. Germline CDR1 reads LGHDT; CDR2 reads YNNKEL (reference sequence). V gave up 0 bases and J gave up 0 bases, with 6 bases separating them. The CDR3, as DNA: TGTGCCAGCAGCCAAGATGCGGTCTCCTACGAGCAGTACTTC. It specifies CASSQDAVSYEQYF.

V usage is TRBV30 and J usage is TRBJ1-1; unclear D gene. The CDR3 runs to 13 residues. Germline CDR1 and CDR2: GTSNPN and SVGIG (reference sequence). The germline V and J ends were trimmed by 0 bases and 1 base, with 6 bases remaining between them. CDR3 in amino acids: CAWSVGRNTEAFF. Here the CDR3 DNA reads TGTGCCTGGAGTGTAGGGAGGAACACTGAAGCTTTCTTT.

The chain uses TRBV6-6 and TRBJ1-4; maybe TRBD1 (5 bases). V lost 8 bases, J lost 2 bases, and 9 bases lay in between. The CDR3 spans 13 residues. Germline V gene sequence: CDR1 MNHNY, CDR2 SVGAGI (reference sequence). The chain's CDR3 is CASGDRTNEKLFF. In DNA form, the CDR3 reads TGTGCCAGCGGGGACCGGACTAATGAAAAACTGTTTTTT.

Only one count was recorded for this clone. The gene calls are TRBV28 and TRBJ2-7; D could derive from TRBD1 or TRBD2 (5 bases each). Germline lookup yields CDR1 MDHEN and CDR2 SYDVKM. This CDR3 is built from 12 residues. Trimming stripped 2 bases from V and 5 bases from J, with 7 bases between. CDR3 sequence (DNA): TGTGCCAGCAGTTTACGGGGACACGAGCAGTACTTC. Its translation: CASSLRGHEQYF.

V usage is TRBV11-2 and J usage is TRBJ2-1, with TRBD1 matching over 8 bases. CDR1 and CDR2 from the germline V gene are SGHAT and FQNNGV. V was pared by 4 bases and J by 11 bases, with 4 bases of the junction left unmatched. The CDR3 is made up of 12 amino acids. The CDR3 DNA follows: TGTGCCAGCAGCTCCCGGACAGGGCAGCAGTTCTTC. It encodes CASSSRTGQQFF.

The chain links TRBV12-2 to TRBJ2-1. TRBV12-2 is marked as a pseudogene. CDR3 length equals 12 residues. The CDR3 DNA sequence: TGTGCAAGTCGCTTAAGGAACAATGAGCAGTTCTTC. Its protein is CASRLRNNEQFF.

The chain uses TRBV28 and TRBJ2-1, with 8 positions matching TRBD2. Germline loops: CDR1 MDHEN, CDR2 SYDVKM. The V and J ends lost 3 bases and 3 bases, in that order; junction bases with no gene match: 4. The CDR3 consists of 15 residues. CDR3 in DNA: TGTGCCAGCAGTTTCGCGGGAGGTTACTACAATGAGCAGTTCTTC. Translating gives CASSFAGGYYNEQFF.

The chain is built from TRBV7-9 and TRBJ2-7, with 10 bases lining up with TRBD2. The CDR3 runs to 15 residues. Germline V lookup: CDR1 SEHNR, CDR2 FQNEAQ (reference sequence). J lost 0 bases, V lost 5 bases, and 4 bases had no gene match. This CDR3 reads CASSRTSGSSYEQYF. The CDR3 bases are TGTGCCAGCAGCAGGACTAGCGGATCCTCCTACGAGCAGTACTTC.

With respect to this clone: Germline and junction disagree at one end, which may indicate a read error. The chain employs TRBV12-5 and TRBJ1-1, with D possibly matching TRBD1 (5 bases). This CDR3 has 13 residues. The germline V gene has CDR1 LGHNT and CDR2 FRNRAP. DNA of the CDR3: TGTGCTAGTTCAGGGCTAGGTGGCACTGAAGCTTCCTTT. As protein: CASSGLGGTEASF. The full variable domain, its missing parts supplied by reference TRBV12-5 and TRBJ1-1, is DARVTQTPRHKVTEMGQEVTMRCQPILGHNTVFWYRQTMMQGLELLAYFRNRAPLDDSGMPKDRFSAEMPDATLATLKIQPSEPRDSAVYFCASSGLGGTEASFGQGTRLTVV.